This paragraph reports one TCR beta chain. The protocol was immunoSEQ multiplex PCR, while the TCRdb copy is restricted to in-frame clones and leaves out a portion. The sample comprises over 350,000 clones, around nine tenths of which are singletons, and approximately 1.2% rests with the top ten. The germline V gene has CDR1 GTSNPN and CDR2 SVGIG (reference sequence). The CDR3 is 12 amino acids. Trimming shortened V by 3 bases and J by 2 bases, and 8 bases separated the two germline ends. These data come from a study of blood T cell repertoires in COVID-19. The wider study: PBMCs, B-cell-depleted T cells, or T cells provided the cDNA or gDNA that made up the material.

Membership in each cohort depended on participant-reported clinical history. The receptor's source is a woman aged 18-30 years who had recovered from COVID-19. The gene calls are TRBV30 and TRBJ2-7; D call uncertain. Material for sequencing was PBMCs or T cells enriched from blood (not recorded which). The CDR3 is CAWSQLTYEQYF. The DNA of the CDR3 is TGTGCCTGGAGCCAGTTGACCTACGAGCAGTACTTC.